A selection of T cell receptor beta chains follows, all from one sample in a study of brain T cells in children with intractable seizures. Assay used: immunoSEQ multiplex PCR; TCRdb lists only in-frame clones, some missing. The sample has 88,000 or so clones, under 95% seen once; the top ten hold roughly 25%. The sequences come from peripheral blood, collected at surgery. The receptors originated from a girl aged 2 to 9 with Rasmussen encephalitis and intractable seizures. CDR3s include the opening cysteine and the closing phenylalanine or tryptophan. Each record gives: clone size, D gene, J gene, V gene, CDR3 length, CDR3 DNA, CDR3 protein. D genes are given only for firm matches. The size of a clone is reported for some rows only, either as once, few or many, or as a class for expanded clones.

- | - | TRBJ1-1 | TRBV5-5 | 14 | TGTGCCAGCAGCTTGCCCCCCCCGAAGGCTGAAGCTTTCTTT | CASSLPPPKAEAFF
- | TRBD1 | TRBJ2-1 | TRBV5-4 | 14 | TGTGCCAGCAGTTCGGACAGGGGCTTCAATGAGCAGTTCTTC | CASSSDRGFNEQFF
- | - | TRBJ2-1 | TRBV9 | 15 | TGTGCCAGCAGCGTAGGGGGGGCGTCCTACAATGAGCAGTTCTTC | CASSVGGASYNEQFF
- | TRBD1 | TRBJ1-2 | TRBV2 | 13 | TGTGCCAGCCCAGGGGGCATTAACTATGGCTACACCTTC | CASPGGINYGYTF
- | - | TRBJ1-6 | TRBV6-5 | 14 | TGTGCCAGCAACCGGGAGGGTTGGGGTTCACCCCTCCACTTT | CASNREGWGSPLHF
few | - | TRBJ1-6 | TRBV5-4 | 17 | TGTGCCAGCACCGTGGGGGGCGGCAGTCTCGGCAATTCACCCCTCCACTTT | CASTVGGGSLGNSPLHF
- | TRBD1 | TRBJ1-3 | TRBV9 | 17 | TGTGCCAGCAGCGTAGAAGAGACAGGGAATTTTGGAAACACCATATATTTT | CASSVEETGNFGNTIYF
- | - | TRBJ2-2 | TRBV5-4 | 12 | TGTGCCAGCAGCTTCGGCACCGGGGAGCTGTTTTTT | CASSFGTGELFF
- | - | TRBJ2-1 | TRBV6-6 | 14 | TGTGCCAGCAGTTACGGAGTGGGACCCAATGAGCAGTTCTTC | CASSYGVGPNEQFF
- | - | TRBJ1-3 | TRBV9 | 17 | TGTGCCAGCAGCGTAGTAGACAGATCAAGCTCTGGAAACACCATATATTTT | CASSVVDRSSSGNTIYF
- | - | TRBJ2-5 | TRBV2 | 13 | TGTGCCACAGCAGTCGGGGGTCAAGAGACCCAGTACTTC | CATAVGGQETQYF
- | TRBD1 | TRBJ1-1 | TRBV5-4 | 13 | TGTGCCGTAGACAGGGACGGGGACACTGAAGCTTTCTTT | CAVDRDGDTEAFF
- | - | TRBJ2-7 | TRBV30 | 16 | TGTGCCTGGAGTCGGGGCTGGACAAGGGAATCCTACGAGCAGTACTTC | CAWSRGWTRESYEQYF
- | - | TRBJ2-6 | TRBV7-2 | 20 | TGTGCCAGCAGCTTAGCCCAAACATGGGGCAGGGGGGCTGGGGCCAACGTCCTGACTTTC | CASSLAQTWGRGAGANVLTF
medium-sized | TRBD2 | TRBJ2-7 | TRBV10-3 | 15 | TGTGCCATCAGTGATTCCGGGAGGCCGCTCTACGAGCAGTACTTC | CAISDSGRPLYEQYF
- | TRBD2 | TRBJ2-3 | TRBV9 | 17 | TGTGCCAGCAGCGTAGACCCTAGCGGGAGGGTCACAGATACGCAGTATTTT | CASSVDPSGRVTDTQYF
- | - | TRBJ2-7 | TRBV7-2 | 15 | TGTGCCAGCAGCTTATTCGGGGACCGCTCCTACGAGCAGTACTTC | CASSLFGDRSYEQYF
once | TRBD1 | TRBJ1-2 | TRBV29-1 | 14 | TGCAGCGTTGAAAAGGGCAGGGGGCTCTATGGCTACACCTTC | CSVEKGRGLYGYTF
- | TRBD1 | TRBJ1-3 | TRBV2 | 14 | TGTGCCAGCAAGCAGGGGGATGTAGGAAACACCATATATTTT | CASKQGDVGNTIYF
- | - | TRBJ2-1 | TRBV5-4 | 12 | TGTGCCAGCAGCTTGTCGAACAATGAGCAGTTCTTC | CASSLSNNEQFF
once | - | TRBJ2-7 | TRBV2 | 14 | TGTGCCAGCAGTTTTACAGGGTGGTCCTACGAGCAGTACTTC | CASSFTGWSYEQYF
- | - | TRBJ2-7 | TRBV29-1 | 12 | TGCAGCGCACTCACAGGGCCCTACGAGCAGTACTTC | CSALTGPYEQYF
- | - | TRBJ1-2 | TRBV7-9 | 13 | TGTGCCAGCAGCCAAATTACAACTGGTGGCTACACCTTC | CASSQITTGGYTF
medium-sized | - | TRBJ1-2 | TRBV19 | 12 | TGTGCCAGTAGTCCGGAAACCTATGGCTACACCTTC | CASSPETYGYTF
- | - | TRBJ2-3 | TRBV7-9 | 11 | TGTGCCAGCAGCGCCACAGATACGCAGTATTTT | CASSATDTQYF
- | - | TRBJ2-1 | TRBV7-9 | 14 | TGTGCCAGCAGCTTAAGCCCTGGCGTCAATGAGCAGTTCTTC | CASSLSPGVNEQFF
- | - | TRBJ2-7 | TRBV9 | 15 | TGTGCCAGCAGCGCCGCTCCCGGGACGGCGTACGAGCAGTACTTC | CASSAAPGTAYEQYF
- | - | TRBJ2-2 | TRBV6-2/TRBV6-3 | 17 | TGTGCCAGCAGTTACTTCCGGGGGCGCGGAGACACCGGGGAGCTGTTTTTT | CASSYFRGRGDTGELFF
- | TRBD1 | TRBJ1-2 | TRBV5-1 | 13 | TGCGCCAGCAGCATTGGGACAGGAGATGGCTACACCTTC | CASSIGTGDGYTF